The rows below give T cell receptor beta chains drawn from one sample of a study of shared clonotypes between healthy human individuals. Using immunoSEQ multiplex PCR, the repertoire was profiled, and TCRdb retains in-frame clones only, with some absent. The sample includes 1.4 million to 1.5 million clones, around 97% of them seen just once. The sequencing input was naive CD4+ T cells sorted from blood. The receptors here all came from a young man in good health. Each CDR3 is given with its conserved first and last residue. D genes are given only for firm matches. The size of a clone is reported for some rows only, either as once, few or many, or as a class for expanded clones.

abundance: once; j_gene: TRBJ2-2; d_gene: TRBD2; v_gene: TRBV5-4; CDR3nt: TGTGCCAGCAGCTTGCCGCTAGCGGGGGGAAACACCGGGGAGCTGTTTTTT; CDR3aa: CASSLPLAGGNTGELFF
abundance: NA; j_gene: TRBJ2-2; d_gene: NA; v_gene: TRBV7-2; CDR3nt: TGTGCCAGCACCCTAGGGGCGGGGCCCGGGGAGCTGTTTTTT; CDR3aa: CASTLGAGPGELFF
abundance: NA; j_gene: TRBJ2-7; d_gene: NA; v_gene: TRBV5-1; CDR3nt: TGCGCCAGCAGCTTGGGAGGGCCGAGCTCCTACGAGCAGTACTTC; CDR3aa: CASSLGGPSSYEQYF
abundance: few; j_gene: TRBJ2-2; d_gene: NA; v_gene: TRBV6-1; CDR3nt: TGTGCCAGCATTTATAGCGGAGCGAACACCGGGGAGCTGTTTTTT; CDR3aa: CASIYSGANTGELFF
abundance: NA; j_gene: TRBJ2-7; d_gene: NA; v_gene: TRBV7-3; CDR3nt: TGTGCCAGCAGCTTAGGTTTCAGCCACGAGCAGTACTTC; CDR3aa: CASSLGFSHEQYF
abundance: few; j_gene: TRBJ2-1; d_gene: TRBD2; v_gene: TRBV29-1; CDR3nt: TGCAGCGTTGAAGGAGCTAGCGGGAGGCTAGATGAGCAGTTCTTC; CDR3aa: CSVEGASGRLDEQFF
abundance: once; j_gene: TRBJ1-4; d_gene: NA; v_gene: TRBV2; CDR3nt: TGTGCCAGCAGTGATGCGGCAACTAATGAAAAACTGTTTTTT; CDR3aa: CASSDAATNEKLFF
abundance: NA; j_gene: TRBJ2-3; d_gene: NA; v_gene: TRBV9; CDR3nt: TGTGCCAGCAGCACAGGGTTCGGGGCTAGCACAGATACGCAGTATTTT; CDR3aa: CASSTGFGASTDTQYF
abundance: NA; j_gene: TRBJ2-7; d_gene: NA; v_gene: TRBV29-1; CDR3nt: TGCAGCGTTCGGAAAGTCGGGATCCAGAATTCCTACGAGCAGTACTTC; CDR3aa: CSVRKVGIQNSYEQYF
abundance: NA; j_gene: TRBJ2-1; d_gene: NA; v_gene: TRBV27; CDR3nt: TGTGCCAGCAGTTCACAGGGCGATGAGCAGTTCTTC; CDR3aa: CASSSQGDEQFF
abundance: NA; j_gene: TRBJ2-1; d_gene: NA; v_gene: TRBV28; CDR3nt: TGTGCCAGCACCTTAAAAGGGGGTAGGGTCGACTACAATGAGCAGTTCTTC; CDR3aa: CASTLKGGRVDYNEQFF
abundance: NA; j_gene: TRBJ2-7; d_gene: NA; v_gene: TRBV4-1; CDR3nt: TGCGCCAGCAGCCAAGCGGTGGCAGGTTCCGAGCAGTACTTC; CDR3aa: CASSQAVAGSEQYF
abundance: NA; j_gene: TRBJ1-3; d_gene: NA; v_gene: TRBV7-9; CDR3nt: TGTGCCAGCAGCTCCGGGACAATTGGAAACACCATATATTTT; CDR3aa: CASSSGTIGNTIYF
abundance: NA; j_gene: TRBJ2-7; d_gene: NA; v_gene: TRBV9; CDR3nt: TGTGCCAGCAGCGTAGGGACCTTACCCTACGAGCAGTACTTC; CDR3aa: CASSVGTLPYEQYF
abundance: NA; j_gene: TRBJ2-1; d_gene: NA; v_gene: TRBV11-2; CDR3nt: TGTGCCAGCAGTGGAGGTACTCACAATGAGCAGTTCTTC; CDR3aa: CASSGGTHNEQFF
abundance: NA; j_gene: TRBJ2-1; d_gene: NA; v_gene: TRBV4-1; CDR3nt: TGCGCCAGCAGCCAAGGGGAGATTGGGGCCTACAATGAGCAGTTCTTC; CDR3aa: CASSQGEIGAYNEQFF
abundance: NA; j_gene: TRBJ2-1; d_gene: TRBD1; v_gene: TRBV5-4; CDR3nt: TGTGCCAGCAGCTGGAGAACAGGGGGGCATGAGCAGTTCTTC; CDR3aa: CASSWRTGGHEQFF
abundance: NA; j_gene: TRBJ2-7; d_gene: TRBD2; v_gene: TRBV2; CDR3nt: TGTGCCAGCGAACTAGCGGGAGCGGGAGCCTACGAGCAGTACTTC; CDR3aa: CASELAGAGAYEQYF
abundance: NA; j_gene: TRBJ2-7; d_gene: NA; v_gene: TRBV11-3; CDR3nt: TGTGCCAGCAGCTTAGGGGTAACCTACGAGCAGTACTTC; CDR3aa: CASSLGVTYEQYF
abundance: NA; j_gene: TRBJ1-2; d_gene: NA; v_gene: TRBV2; CDR3nt: TGTGCCAGCAGTCAACGGGGGGGCCACTATGGCTACACCTTC; CDR3aa: CASSQRGGHYGYTF
abundance: NA; j_gene: TRBJ1-3; d_gene: TRBD1; v_gene: TRBV5-1; CDR3nt: TGCGCCAGCAGCTTAACTTTACCGGGACAGGGGGCTGGTGGAAACACCATATATTTT; CDR3aa: CASSLTLPGQGAGGNTIYF
abundance: NA; j_gene: TRBJ2-7; d_gene: NA; v_gene: TRBV6-5; CDR3nt: TGTGCCAGCAGTTACTGGGCCCGGGAGACTTCCGAGCAGTACTTC; CDR3aa: CASSYWARETSEQYF
abundance: NA; j_gene: TRBJ2-4; d_gene: NA; v_gene: TRBV11-3; CDR3nt: TGTGCCAGCAGCTCCGGGTCGGGGGACATTCAGTACTTC; CDR3aa: CASSSGSGDIQYF
abundance: NA; j_gene: TRBJ2-1; d_gene: TRBD2; v_gene: TRBV5-1; CDR3nt: TGCGCCAGCAGCTTTGGGCTAGCGGTCTACAATGAGCAGTTCTTC; CDR3aa: CASSFGLAVYNEQFF
abundance: NA; j_gene: TRBJ2-1; d_gene: TRBD2; v_gene: TRBV11-2; CDR3nt: TGTGCCAGCTCACTGGGGGCTAGCGGGAGGGCCCCCTCCTACAATGAGCAGTTCTTC; CDR3aa: CASSLGASGRAPSYNEQFF
abundance: NA; j_gene: TRBJ2-7; d_gene: TRBD2; v_gene: TRBV7-6; CDR3nt: TGTGCCAGCAGCTTAGAGGCTGGGCGGGGGAACGAGCAGTACTTC; CDR3aa: CASSLEAGRGNEQYF
abundance: few; j_gene: TRBJ1-2; d_gene: NA; v_gene: TRBV5-5; CDR3nt: TGTGCCAGCAGCTTGGACTATGGCTACACCTTC; CDR3aa: CASSLDYGYTF
abundance: NA; j_gene: TRBJ2-3; d_gene: TRBD2; v_gene: TRBV5-1; CDR3nt: TGCGCCAGCAGACAATTTCGGACTAGCGGGAGTTACCGGCCCGAACCGGGCACAGATACGCAGTATTTT; CDR3aa: CASRQFRTSGSYRPEPGTDTQYF
abundance: NA; j_gene: TRBJ1-1; d_gene: NA; v_gene: TRBV18; CDR3nt: TGTGCCAGCTCACCGCAGGGTGTCGGCACTGAAGCTTTCTTT; CDR3aa: CASSPQGVGTEAFF
abundance: NA; j_gene: TRBJ2-3; d_gene: NA; v_gene: TRBV21-1; CDR3nt: TGTGCCAGCGGAGCGCCTAGCGGGAGTGGAGGGAGCACAGATACGCAGTATTTT; CDR3aa: CASGAPSGSGGSTDTQYF
abundance: NA; j_gene: TRBJ1-5; d_gene: NA; v_gene: TRBV4-3; CDR3nt: TGCGCCAGCAGCCGGACGAAGGGTCAGCCCCAGCATTTT; CDR3aa: CASSRTKGQPQHF
abundance: once; j_gene: TRBJ2-7; d_gene: NA; v_gene: TRBV5-8; CDR3nt: TGTGCCAGCACCCAACTACCTGGACCTGGAGCCTACGAGCAGTACTTC; CDR3aa: CASTQLPGPGAYEQYF
abundance: NA; j_gene: TRBJ2-2; d_gene: NA; v_gene: TRBV6-1; CDR3nt: TGTGCCAGCACAGGCTACTACACCGGGGAGCTGTTTTTT; CDR3aa: CASTGYYTGELFF
abundance: NA; j_gene: TRBJ2-7; d_gene: TRBD1; v_gene: TRBV9; CDR3nt: TGTGCCAGCAGCCCCGAGGACAGGGCAAACTACGAGCAGTACTTC; CDR3aa: CASSPEDRANYEQYF
abundance: few; j_gene: TRBJ2-3; d_gene: NA; v_gene: TRBV5-1; CDR3nt: TGCGCCAGCAGCTTGGAGACAGATACGCAGTATTTT; CDR3aa: CASSLETDTQYF